What follows are 10 T cell receptor beta chains derived from one specimen sequenced in a study of shared clonotypes between healthy human individuals. Here immunoSEQ multiplex PCR was the method, and the copy in TCRdb shows in-frame clones only, minus some. Here the sample spans about 480,000 clones, roughly 79% being singletons. The source material was PBMCs. The receptors come from a woman aged 40-49 years in good health. Some clones in this sample may be carry-over from other donors' samples.

The chain joins TRBV30 to TRBJ1-2; D not resolved. This CDR3 comprises 11 residues. Looked up from germline, CDR1 is GTSNPN and CDR2 is SVGIG (reference sequence). V was trimmed by 7 bases and J by 6 bases, leaving 12 bases between them. This chain's CDR3 is CASEAGNGYTF. The DNA for the CDR3 is TGTGCCTCGGAGGCTGGCAATGGCTACACCTTC.

This clone has just a few counts. V and J are TRBV7-9 and TRBJ2-5; 9 bases align to TRBD2. TRBJ2-7 matches the DNA end more closely, so the J call is doubtful. This CDR3 has 14 amino acids. Germline V lookup: CDR1 SEHNR, CDR2 FQNEAQ (reference sequence). In DNA, the CDR3 is TGTGCCAGCAGGCTTGGGACTAGCCAGCCCGAGCAGTACTTC. This translates into CASRLGTSQPEQYF.

V gene TRBV7-3 combines with J gene TRBJ2-3, with 11 bases identical to TRBD2. Per germline, CDR1 SGHTA and CDR2 FQGTGA. The CDR3 loop spans 14 amino acids. J was trimmed by 5 bases and V by 5 bases; bases with no gene match: 3. The CDR3 is CASSQTSGRDTQYF. The DNA for the CDR3 is TGTGCCAGCAGCCAAACTAGCGGGAGAGATACGCAGTATTTT.

The CDR3 DNA sequence: TGTGCCAGCAGCTTTAACTTTTTCGGGGGAGGAACAGATACGCAGTATTTT. Its protein is CASSFNFFGGGTDTQYF. The chain has TRBV7-2 and TRBJ2-3; tentatively, D is TRBD2 (6 bases). Trimming took 3 bases from V and 3 from J, leaving 19 bases between them. CDR1 is SGHTA, CDR2 FQGNSA, per germline. The CDR3 length is 17 residues.

The V call is TRBV7-9, the J call TRBJ2-1, with 8 positions matching TRBD2. CDR3 size: 16 residues. Germline V gives CDR1 SEHNR, CDR2 FQNEAQ (reference sequence). The junction had 7 bases not matched to a gene; V was cut back by 2 bases and J by 4 bases. CDR3 sequence reads: CASSLRGAGGYNEQFF. CDR3 DNA: TGTGCCAGCAGCTTAAGAGGCGCGGGAGGATACAATGAGCAGTTCTTC.

The rearrangement uses TRBV4-1 and TRBJ1-1; no reliable D call. CDR1 and CDR2 (germline): MGHRA, YSYEKL. This CDR3 comprises 13 residues. V was clipped by 6 bases and J by 2 bases, with 10 bases between them. As DNA, the CDR3 is TGCGCCAGCAGGGTCATCGGCAACACTGAAGCTTTCTTT. Its translation is CASRVIGNTEAFF.

The chain links TRBV5-6 to TRBJ1-1; D uncertain. Germline V gene lookup returns CDR1 SGHDT and CDR2 YYEEEE. This CDR3 has 13 amino acids. V lost 0 bases, J lost 6 bases, and 9 bases lay in between. The CDR3 DNA reads as TGTGCCAGCAGCTTGGGACCACGCGCTGAAGCTTTCTTT. This translates into CASSLGPRAEAFF.

This clone was recorded a few times. This chain connects TRBV2 to TRBJ2-7, with D uncertain. Germline V gene data show CDR1 as SNHLY and CDR2 as FYNNEI. CDR3 length equals 11 residues. Trimming took 4 bases from V and 2 from J, leaving 3 bases between them. CDR3 DNA: TGTGCCAGCAGTGGGACCTACGAGCAGTACTTC. Translated, it gives CASSGTYEQYF.

This rearrangement joins TRBV28 to TRBJ2-3, with D perhaps TRBD1 (5 bases). The CDR3 contains 14 residues. V lost 5 bases to trimming and J lost 4 bases, with 13 bases between them. The germline CDR1 and CDR2 sequences are MDHEN and SYDVKM. The CDR3 nucleotides read TGTGCCAGCAGTGGGGCGATTATAGCAGATACGCAGTATTTT. Amino acid sequence: CASSGAIIADTQYF.

This chain uses TRBV6-4 with TRBJ2-1, with D perhaps TRBD2 (6 bases). CDR3 length: 14 residues. Germline V lookup: CDR1 MRHNA, CDR2 SNTAGT. Deletions cut 3 bases from V and 6 bases from J, with 12 bases between. The CDR3 sequence: CASSEGGPINEQFF. The CDR3 coding sequence is TGTGCCAGCAGTGAGGGAGGACCTATCAATGAGCAGTTCTTC.